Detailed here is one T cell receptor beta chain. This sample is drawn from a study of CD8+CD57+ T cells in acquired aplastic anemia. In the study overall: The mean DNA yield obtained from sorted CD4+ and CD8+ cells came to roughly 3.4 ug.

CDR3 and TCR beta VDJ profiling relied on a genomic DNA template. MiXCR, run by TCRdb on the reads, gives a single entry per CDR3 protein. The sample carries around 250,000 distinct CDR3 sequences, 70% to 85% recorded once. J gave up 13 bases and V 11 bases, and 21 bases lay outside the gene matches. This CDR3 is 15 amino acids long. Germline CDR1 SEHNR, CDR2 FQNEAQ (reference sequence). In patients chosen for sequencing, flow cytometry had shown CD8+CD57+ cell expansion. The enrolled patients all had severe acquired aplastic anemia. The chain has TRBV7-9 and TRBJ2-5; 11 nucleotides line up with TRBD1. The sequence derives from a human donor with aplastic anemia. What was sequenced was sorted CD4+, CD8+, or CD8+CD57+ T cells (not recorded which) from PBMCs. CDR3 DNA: TGTGCCGGACAGGGGGCCAGGGAGACCCAGTACTCCGGGTACTTC. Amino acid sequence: CAGQGARETQYSGYF.